Below are 30 T cell receptor beta chains sequenced from a single sample in a study of cytomegalovirus exposure and HLA in healthy donors. Sequencing was performed with immunoSEQ multiplex PCR; in TCRdb, only in-frame clones are kept and a portion is missing. Of 120,000 or so clones listed, roughly 89% are singletons. The sequenced sample consisted of PBMCs. The receptors were sampled from a woman in her late teens or twenties in good health and CMV-seronegative.

The chain carries TRBV19 and TRBJ2-2; TRBD2 matches 13 bases. The germline gives CDR1 LNHDA, CDR2 SQIVND (reference sequence). The length of the CDR3 is 18 residues. V lost 5 bases and J lost 0; bases outside the gene matches: 6. CDR3 in amino acids: CASSHTGTSGANTGELFF. The CDR3 DNA is TGTGCCAGTAGTCATACCGGGACTAGCGGGGCGAACACCGGGGAGCTGTTTTTT.

The chain is built from TRBV4-3 and TRBJ2-3; TRBD2 is a possible D gene (5 bases). The CDR3 extends over 14 amino acids. Germline-derived CDR1 and CDR2 are LGHNA and YSLEER. The ends were cut back, 4 bases at V and 4 bases at J, with 12 bases in the middle. This CDR3 is CASSRSRAADTQYF. For the CDR3, the DNA is TGCGCCAGCAGCCGCTCGCGGGCCGCAGATACGCAGTATTTT.

This rearrangement joins TRBV7-8 to TRBJ1-5, with D possibly being TRBD1 (5 bases). Trimming left V 1 base short and J 6 bases short, with 10 bases between. The CDR3 extends over 14 amino acids. Per germline, CDR1 SGHVS and CDR2 FQNEAQ. CDR3: CASSLEQGGQPQHF. CDR3 nucleotides: TGTGCCAGCAGCTTAGAGCAGGGTGGTCAGCCCCAGCATTTT.

The chain uses TRBV19 and TRBJ1-1; D is perhaps TRBD1 (6 bases). The ends were cut back, 7 bases at V and 1 base at J, with 10 bases in the middle. Germline values: CDR1 LNHDA, CDR2 SQIVND (reference sequence). CDR3 length equals 13 residues. The CDR3 loop is CASNRATNTEAFF. The CDR3 DNA reads as TGTGCCAGTAACAGGGCTACGAACACTGAAGCTTTCTTT.

The chain combines TRBV27 with TRBJ2-1; D possibly corresponds to TRBD1 (6 bases). Germline V gives CDR1 MNHEY, CDR2 SMNVEV (reference sequence). The CDR3 consists of 18 residues. The V and J ends lost 5 bases and 6 bases respectively, with 26 bases between them. CDR3 DNA: TGTGCCAGCAGTCCCCTGCCCACAACTTCACAGGGTCTCAATGAGCAGTTCTTC. It is translated as CASSPLPTTSQGLNEQFF.

This chain uses TRBV6-1 with TRBJ1-5; D ambiguous. Looked up from germline, CDR1 is MNHNS and CDR2 is SASEGT. This CDR3 has 14 amino acids. V lost 4 bases, J lost 0 bases, and 7 bases lay in between. CDR3: CASSAFYSNQPQHF. CDR3 in DNA: TGTGCCAGCAGTGCCTTCTATAGCAATCAGCCCCAGCATTTT.

The gene calls are TRBV2 and TRBJ2-3; a weak D match, TRBD2 (5 bases). V was pared by 1 base and J by 0 bases, with 8 bases between. Germline values: CDR1 SNHLY, CDR2 FYNNEI. This CDR3 region has 15 residues. The CDR3 sequence: CASSEGGGSTDTQYF. CDR3 coding DNA: TGTGCCAGCAGTGAAGGTGGCGGGAGCACAGATACGCAGTATTTT.

The CDR3 bases are TGTGCTAGTGGTTTCGATCAGCCCCAGCATTTT. It codes for CASGFDQPQHF. This chain links TRBV12-5 with TRBJ1-5; D remains unclear. Germline V gene data show CDR1 as LGHNT and CDR2 as FRNRAP. This CDR3 spans 11 amino acids. The ends were cut back, 3 bases at V and 5 bases at J, with 2 bases in the middle.

This chain joins TRBV4-2 and TRBJ2-1, with TRBD2 as a possible D gene (6 bases). V gave up 0 bases and J gave up 10 bases, with 22 bases separating them. Germline V gene sequence: CDR1 LGHNA, CDR2 YNFKEQ. The CDR3 contains 17 residues. CDR3 nucleotides: TGTGCCAGCAGCCAAGACATCGTCGTTCTCGCTGGGGGGGAGCAGTTCTTC. Encoded protein: CASSQDIVVLAGGEQFF.

This chain joins TRBV19 and TRBJ1-4; TRBD1 matches 7 bases. With V trimmed by 4 bases and J by 5 bases, 10 bases remained unmatched. In germline, CDR1 is LNHDA, CDR2 SQIVND (reference sequence). The CDR3 covers 16 residues. The CDR3 DNA sequence: TGTGCCAGTAGTAAGGTCCCGGGACAGAGGAATGAAAAACTGTTTTTT. As protein: CASSKVPGQRNEKLFF.

The rearrangement joins TRBV6-1 to TRBJ1-5; possible D gene TRBD1, 5 bases. From germline, CDR1 is MNHNS and CDR2 SASEGT. Trimming took 0 bases from V and 2 from J, leaving 5 bases between them. There are 14 residues in the CDR3. The CDR3 region has the DNA TGTGCCAGCAGTGAAGCAGGGGGCAATCAGCCCCAGCATTTT. Translation gives CASSEAGGNQPQHF.

The CDR3 reads CASSLDGDRGDYGYTF. The CDR3 coding sequence is TGTGCCAGCAGTTTAGACGGGGACAGGGGGGACTATGGCTACACCTTC. The J gene is TRBJ1-2, the V gene TRBV6-5; 11 bases map to TRBD1. Germline-derived CDR1 and CDR2 are MNHEY and SVGAGI. V lost 4 bases and J lost 3; bases outside the gene matches: 7. The CDR3 runs to 16 residues.

The chain recombines TRBV27 with TRBJ2-2, with TRBD1 as a possible D gene (5 bases). The germline V gene encodes CDR1 MNHEY and CDR2 SMNVEV (reference sequence). V lost 5 bases and J 0 bases, leaving 19 bases between the germline ends. The CDR3 covers 18 residues. In DNA, the CDR3 is TGTGCCAGCAGTCCTAATCCCTCCAGGGTTGCGAACACCGGGGAGCTGTTTTTT. Translation: CASSPNPSRVANTGELFF.

This clone has just one count. The J gene is TRBJ1-4, the V gene TRBV2; 7 bases align to TRBD1. This CDR3 has 15 amino acids. Trimming took 3 bases from V and 6 from J; bases not matched to a gene: 7. Germline V lookup: CDR1 SNHLY, CDR2 FYNNEI. CDR3 DNA: TGTGCCAGCAGTGAGGGGGACAGTAGTTATGAAAAACTGTTTTTT. This translates into CASSEGDSSYEKLFF.

CDR3 nucleotides: TGTGCCAGCAGCCCTATTACAGGGATCAAAGAGACCCAGTACTTC. It specifies CASSPITGIKETQYF. This chain links TRBV14 with TRBJ2-5, with D perhaps TRBD1 (6 bases). The V end was cut by 4 bases, the J end by 3 bases, with 15 bases between. CDR3 length equals 15 residues. The germline CDR1 and CDR2 sequences are SGHDN and FVKESK.

This rearrangement joins TRBV5-1 to TRBJ2-7; 7 bases are a match to TRBD2. The CDR3 is 16 amino acids. Germline V gene lookup returns CDR1 SGHRS and CDR2 YFSETQ. J was trimmed by 4 bases and V by 0 bases; bases with no gene match: 10. The CDR3 region has the DNA TGCGCCAGCAGCTTGGTCGGGTCCGCCGGGGGGTACGAGCAGTACTTC. Its protein is CASSLVGSAGGYEQYF.

The V call is TRBV19, the J call TRBJ2-3, with D tentatively TRBD1 (6 bases). CDR1 is LNHDA and CDR2 is SQIVND in the germline V gene (reference sequence). Trimming left V 8 bases short and J 1 base short, with 10 bases between. The CDR3 length is 13 residues. The CDR3 reads CASSGDGTDTQYF. CDR3 nucleotides: TGTGCCAGTTCAGGGGACGGCACAGATACGCAGTATTTT.

The V call is TRBV5-6, the J call TRBJ1-6; maybe TRBD1 (5 bases). The germline V gene has CDR1 SGHDT and CDR2 YYEEEE. CDR3 length equals 15 residues. V lost 3 bases, J lost 7 bases, and 14 bases lay in between. CDR3 nucleotide sequence: TGTGCCAGCAGCTCCCTCGGGGGAGCCAATTCACCCCTCCACTTT. This gives the protein CASSSLGGANSPLHF.

The chain employs TRBV15 and TRBJ2-2, with TRBD1 as a possible D gene (5 bases). CDR1 is LNHNV and CDR2 is YYDKDF in the germline V gene (reference sequence). Trimming shortened V by 0 bases and J by 8 bases, and 7 bases separated the two germline ends. This CDR3 spans 13 amino acids. As DNA, the CDR3 is TGTGCCACCAGCAGAGATACAGGAGGGGAGCTGTTTTTT. It is translated as CATSRDTGGELFF.

The genes are TRBV28 and TRBJ1-2, with unresolved D. Between the trimmed V and J ends, which lost 6 bases and 6 bases, there was a span of 26 bases. There are 17 residues in the CDR3. The germline V gene has CDR1 MDHEN and CDR2 SYDVKM. The CDR3 loop is CASRSPGSRYLADGYTF. The CDR3 DNA reads TGTGCCAGCAGATCTCCCGGGTCGAGATACCTCGCTGATGGCTACACCTTC.

This chain uses TRBV30 with TRBJ1-2, with D maybe TRBD1 (5 bases). This CDR3 region has 15 residues. Between the trimmed V and J ends, which lost 0 bases and 1 base, there was a span of 12 bases. CDR1 is GTSNPN, CDR2 SVGIG, per germline (reference sequence). CDR3 coding DNA: TGTGCCTGGAGTGTCGGTCCAGGGATTAACTATGGCTACACCTTC. This translates into CAWSVGPGINYGYTF.

DNA for the CDR3: TGTGCCAGTGGTCAGGTCACAGATACGCAGTATTTT. Amino acids: CASGQVTDTQYF. The rearrangement links TRBV7-8 to TRBJ2-3; D unresolved. CDR3 length equals 12 residues. Germline CDR1 is SGHVS and CDR2 is FQNEAQ. The V end was cut by 9 bases, the J end by 2 bases, with 9 bases between.

The V gene is TRBV6-6, the J gene TRBJ2-3; perhaps TRBD1 as D (6 bases). The CDR3 contains 15 residues. Germline lookup yields CDR1 MNHNY and CDR2 SVGAGI (reference sequence). Between the trimmed V and J ends, which lost 5 bases and 2 bases, there was a span of 14 bases. This CDR3 reads CASSDPGQTTDTQYF. CDR3 coding DNA: TGTGCCAGCAGTGATCCGGGACAAACCACAGATACGCAGTATTTT.

This clone was seen a single time. V gene TRBV6-6 combines with J gene TRBJ2-3; D is possibly TRBD1 (6 bases). Germline V lookup: CDR1 MNHNY, CDR2 SVGAGI (reference sequence). With 5 bases removed from V and 4 bases from J, the gap between germline ends came to 13 bases. The CDR3 spans 14 residues. CDR3 DNA sequence: TGTGCCAGCAGTGGGGTTGGGGGCCCAGATACGCAGTATTTT. Its protein product is CASSGVGGPDTQYF.

The chain is built from TRBV6-1 and TRBJ2-7, with 9 bases lining up with TRBD1. Germline-derived CDR1 and CDR2 are MNHNS and SASEGT. V dropped 5 bases and J dropped 4; count of bases not matched to a gene: 6. CDR3 length: 14 residues. As DNA, the CDR3 is TGTGCCAGCAGTCCACAGGGGGCGGTTTACGAGCAGTACGTC. This encodes CASSPQGAVYEQYV.

This clone appeared a single time. The J gene is TRBJ2-1, the V gene TRBV27; the D gene is possibly TRBD2 (6 bases). Per germline, CDR1 MNHEY and CDR2 SMNVEV (reference sequence). The CDR3 consists of 13 residues. Trimming cost V 9 bases and J 7 bases, with 16 bases left between them. DNA of the CDR3: TGTGCCAGTAAACGGGCGGCGGGGAATGAGCAGTTCTTC. This sequence encodes CASKRAAGNEQFF.

The gene calls are TRBV5-1 and TRBJ2-3; D is perhaps TRBD2 (5 bases). Germline loops: CDR1 SGHRS, CDR2 YFSETQ. This CDR3 comprises 14 residues. V was shortened by 0 bases and J by 6 bases, with 11 bases between the two germline ends. The CDR3 sequence is CASSLDLAGDTQYF. In DNA, the CDR3 is TGCGCCAGCAGCTTGGATCTAGCTGGTGATACGCAGTATTTT.

V and J are TRBV2 and TRBJ2-7, with 10 bases fitting TRBD2. Germline CDR1 reads SNHLY; CDR2 reads FYNNEI. J was trimmed by 4 bases and V by 2 bases; bases with no gene match: 5. The CDR3 consists of 15 residues. This chain's CDR3 is CASSELSGGLYEQYV. DNA of the CDR3: TGTGCCAGCAGTGAACTTAGCGGGGGGCTTTACGAGCAGTACGTC.

The chain is built from TRBV19 and TRBJ1-2; TRBD1 is a possible D gene (6 bases). The CDR3 sequence is 13 residues long. Germline V CDR1 and CDR2: LNHDA, SQIVND (reference sequence). Trimming took off 4 bases at V and 6 bases at J, with 12 bases between the two ends. CDR3 region: CASSNYRDDGYTF. DNA for the CDR3: TGTGCCAGTAGTAACTACAGGGACGATGGCTACACCTTC.

J is TRBJ1-4 and V is TRBV27; D gene unclear. From germline, CDR1 is MNHEY and CDR2 SMNVEV (reference sequence). The CDR3 extends over 14 amino acids. V lost 7 bases and J 3 bases, leaving 12 bases between the germline ends. CDR3 protein: CASKLGGPNEKLFF. CDR3 sequence (DNA): TGTGCCAGCAAGCTAGGAGGGCCTAATGAAAAACTGTTTTTT. The variable domain in full, completed from reference TRBV27 and TRBJ1-4, reads EAQVTQNPRYLITVTGKKLTVTCSQNMNHEYMSWYRQDPGLGLRQIYYSMNVEVTDKGDVPEGYKVSRKEKRNFPLILESPSPNQTSLYFCASKLGGPNEKLFFGSGTQLSVL.